This is a list of T cell receptor beta chains from one sample in a study of blood T cells in healthy people across ages. A single record per CDR3 protein comes from TCRdb applying MiXCR to the 5' RACE reads. The sample carries hundreds of thousands of distinct CDR3 sequences, around 24% recorded once. The same specimen was also included in a second study, on T cells of mothers and their children.

Material for sequencing was blood. Every receptor here comes from a boy between 10 and 17 years old in good health. CDR3s include the opening cysteine and the closing phenylalanine or tryptophan. D genes are given only for firm matches. Clone size is stated in some rows and not others, as once, few, many or a class when expanded.

>TRBJ1-5|TRBD1|.|TRBV2
TGTGCCAGCAGTTCGGACAGGCCTAGGGGCAATCAGCCCCAGCATTTT
CASSSDRPRGNQPQHF
>TRBJ2-5|.|.|TRBV28
TGTGCCAGCAGAGAGAGGACGTCCCCGGAGACCCAGTACTTC
CASRERTSPETQYF
>TRBJ1-4|.|.|TRBV7-2
TGTGCCATCGGACTGGGTGGGGGTCGTGAAAAACTGTTTTTT
CAIGLGGGREKLFF
>TRBJ1-5|.|.|TRBV12-3/TRBV12-4
TGTGCCAGCAGCCTTCGGATCAGTCAGCCCCAGCATTTT
CASSLRISQPQHF
>TRBJ1-6|.|.|TRBV4-3
TGCGCCAGCAGCCAAGAAGACAGAGATAATTCACCCCTCCACTTT
CASSQEDRDNSPLHF
>TRBJ1-5|.|.|TRBV4-1
TGCGCCAGCAGCCAAGCGACGGGACTTTCCCCTCATCAGCCCCAGCATTTT
CASSQATGLSPHQPQHF
>TRBJ2-3|.|few|TRBV4-1
TGCGCCAGCAGCCGCCTCCCTGGGCGGGCCTTTAGCACAGATACGCAGTATTTT
CASSRLPGRAFSTDTQYF
>TRBJ1-1|.|.|TRBV12-5
TGTGCTAGTGGTTTGGTAGAGGCTGAAGCTTTCTTT
CASGLVEAEAFF
>TRBJ1-5|TRBD1|.|TRBV25-1
TGTGCCACCTCGACAGGGAATCAGCCCCAGCATTTT
CATSTGNQPQHF
>TRBJ1-2|.|few|TRBV12-3/TRBV12-4
TGTACCAGCAGTTCAAGACACCCGGGGGATGGCTACACCTTC
CTSSSRHPGDGYTF
>TRBJ1-2|.|.|TRBV5-1
TGCGCCAGCAGCCCGACAGCTCCCCAGGGGTTTAACTATGGCTACACCTTC
CASSPTAPQGFNYGYTF
>TRBJ1-2|.|.|TRBV20-1
TGCAGTGCGCGAAACGGGCCGAGCTATGGCTACACCTTC
CSARNGPSYGYTF
>TRBJ2-1|TRBD1|.|TRBV20-1
TGCAGTGCACCCTTAAGGGGGCTAGAGCAGTTCTTC
CSAPLRGLEQFF
>TRBJ2-3|TRBD1|.|TRBV29-1
TGCAGCGTCCCGACCGGGACAGGGGGAACAGATACGCAGTATTTT
CSVPTGTGGTDTQYF
>TRBJ2-5|.|.|TRBV20-1
TGCAGTGCTAGAGATGGCAGGACCCAAGAGACCCAGTACTTC
CSARDGRTQETQYF
>TRBJ2-5|.|.|TRBV20-1
TGCAGTGCTAGAGAGAGGGGGACGGGGGGAAAGACCCAGTACTTC
CSARERGTGGKTQYF
>TRBJ1-2|.|few|TRBV29-1
TGCAGCGTTGGCTCTCCCTCCCAGGGGTATGGCTACACCTTC
CSVGSPSQGYGYTF
>TRBJ2-1|TRBD2|few|TRBV2
TGTGCCAGCAGTGATAGTGCTAGCGGGGGGCCCTTCCCTTTTGGCAATGAGCAGTTCTTC
CASSDSASGGPFPFGNEQFF
>TRBJ2-2|.|.|TRBV20-1
TGCAGTGCTAGAAGGGCAGGTCGCACGACCGGGGAGCTGTTTTTT
CSARRAGRTTGELFF
>TRBJ1-4|.|few|TRBV27
TGTGCCAGCAGTTCCAAGGACGGATCCCTAAATTCCAATGAAAAACTGTTTTTT
CASSSKDGSLNSNEKLFF
>TRBJ1-1|TRBD1|few|TRBV7-9
TGTGCCAGCAGCTTCGGGGTGGAGGGGGCGACAGGCACTGAAGCTTTCTTT
CASSFGVEGATGTEAFF
>TRBJ1-6|.|.|TRBV12-3/TRBV12-4
TGTGCCAGCAGTTTAGAGGGAAACAATTCACCCCTCCACTTT
CASSLEGNNSPLHF
>TRBJ2-5|.|few|TRBV20-1
TGCAGTGCAACGTCCACAGGGGATGCGGGGAGCTGGGGGGCCCAGTACTTC
CSATSTGDAGSWGAQYF
>TRBJ2-7|TRBD2|.|TRBV3-1
TGTGCCAGCAGCCACGCCGGGACTAGAGCCTACGAGCAGTACTTC
CASSHAGTRAYEQYF
>TRBJ2-5|.|.|TRBV28
TGTGCCAGCAGCCGCAAACGTCAAGAGACCCAGTACTTC
CASSRKRQETQYF
>TRBJ2-5|TRBD2|.|TRBV11-2
TGTGCCAGCAGCTTAATAGCGGGGGGAGAGACCCAGTACTTC
CASSLIAGGETQYF
>TRBJ2-7|.|.|TRBV6-5
TGTGCCAGCACAACCTCTCTTGGGAACTACGAGCAGTACTTC
CASTTSLGNYEQYF